Listed here is a single TCR beta chain. Authors' methods: It was from reference gene primer amplification that nucleated cell counts were estimated. The protocol was immunoSEQ multiplex PCR, while the TCRdb copy is restricted to in-frame clones and leaves out a portion. V, J and clone size were drawn from that table, and D and trimming were deduced from the DNA. The table records some 150,000 clones, about 87% of them present only once. This record belongs to a study of blood T cell repertoires in COVID-19. Whole-study context: Samples came from the United States, Italy and Spain, spanning acute and convalescent COVID-19. T cells, B-cell-depleted T cells, or PBMCs supplied cDNA or gDNA.

The V gene's germline CDR1 is LNHDA and CDR2 SQIVND (reference sequence). This CDR3 is built from 14 residues. Trimming took off 5 bases at V and 7 bases at J, with 15 bases between the two ends. This TCR derives from a middle-aged woman with acute or convalescent COVID-19. Material: peripheral blood. This rearrangement joins TRBV19 to TRBJ2-4; D is perhaps TRBD1 (6 bases). The CDR3, as DNA: TGTGCCAGTAGTCCTCTTCGGGACACCAACATTCAGTACTTC. Protein sequence: CASSPLRDTNIQYF.